Listed below are T cell receptor beta chains from one sample, sequenced in a study of T cells in Graves' hyperthyroidism and ophthalmopathy. Each CDR3 protein is one row after TCRdb ran MiXCR on the multiplex PCR reads. The profile shows about 350,000 distinct CDR3 sequences, approximately 14% of them singletons. Material for sequencing was blood. All receptors come from a woman aged 55-70 years with Graves' ophthalmopathy. The CDR3 runs from the conserved cysteine through the conserved F or W. Each record gives: V gene, D gene, clone size, J gene, CDR3 DNA, CDR3 protein. The D gene is left open where the match is weak. Size tells how often a clone was seen (once, few, many) or the class of an expanded clone, and some rows leave it out.

v_call: TRBV3-1; d_call: TRBD1; clone_size: many; j_call: TRBJ1-6; cdr3_nt: TGTGCCAGCAGCCACGGGACAGGGGGCAGGAATTCACCCCTCCACTTT; cdr3_aa: CASSHGTGGRNSPLHF
v_call: TRBV28; d_call: TRBD2; clone_size: many; j_call: TRBJ2-1; cdr3_nt: TGTGCCAGCAGGACCGGGACTAGCGGGGCAAGCTCCTACAATGAGCAGTTCTTC; cdr3_aa: CASRTGTSGASSYNEQFF
v_call: TRBV11-2; d_call: TRBD2; clone_size: NA; j_call: TRBJ2-5; cdr3_nt: TGTGCCAGCAGCCCCCCTAGCGGGACGTACCAAGAGACCCAGTACTTC; cdr3_aa: CASSPPSGTYQETQYF
v_call: TRBV20-1; d_call: TRBD1; clone_size: many; j_call: TRBJ2-1; cdr3_nt: TGCAGTGCTCCACGGGACAGCCGAAATGAGCAGTTCTTC; cdr3_aa: CSAPRDSRNEQFF
v_call: TRBV6-1; d_call: TRBD2; clone_size: few; j_call: TRBJ2-1; cdr3_nt: TGTGCCAGCAGTGAATATAGGGGAGCGGGGAGCGTAGGCATGGATGAGCAGTTCTTC; cdr3_aa: CASSEYRGAGSVGMDEQFF
v_call: TRBV12-3/TRBV12-4; d_call: TRBD2; clone_size: many; j_call: TRBJ2-3; cdr3_nt: TGTGCCAGCAGCGGGACTAGCGGGAGGGATACGCAGTATTTT; cdr3_aa: CASSGTSGRDTQYF
v_call: TRBV10-3; d_call: TRBD2; clone_size: NA; j_call: TRBJ2-1; cdr3_nt: TGTGCCGCTGAGGCGGGAGGGCCCTACAATGAGCAGTTCTTC; cdr3_aa: CAAEAGGPYNEQFF
v_call: TRBV14; d_call: TRBD1; clone_size: NA; j_call: TRBJ2-7; cdr3_nt: TGTGCCAGCAGCCAAGTCACAGGGGGCCCATCGGAGCAGTACTTC; cdr3_aa: CASSQVTGGPSEQYF
v_call: TRBV2; d_call: TRBD2; clone_size: many; j_call: TRBJ2-3; cdr3_nt: TGTGCCAGCAGCCCGGGACTAGCGGGAGAGGAAGATACGCAGTATTTT; cdr3_aa: CASSPGLAGEEDTQYF
v_call: TRBV29-1; d_call: TRBD2; clone_size: many; j_call: TRBJ2-2; cdr3_nt: TGCAGCGTTGTTGCTAGCGGGAGGGCCGGGACCGGGGAGCTGTTTTTT; cdr3_aa: CSVVASGRAGTGELFF
v_call: TRBV20-1; d_call: NA; clone_size: many; j_call: TRBJ1-2; cdr3_nt: TGCAGTGCTAGAGACCGGACCCGGCAAAACTATGGCTACACCTTC; cdr3_aa: CSARDRTRQNYGYTF
v_call: TRBV3-1; d_call: NA; clone_size: many; j_call: TRBJ2-1; cdr3_nt: TGTGCCAGCAGCCAAGAGGGCAACAATGAGCAGTTCTTC; cdr3_aa: CASSQEGNNEQFF
v_call: TRBV28; d_call: NA; clone_size: NA; j_call: TRBJ1-1; cdr3_nt: TGTGCCAGCAATGGCGGGACGGTGAACACTGAAGCTTTCTTT; cdr3_aa: CASNGGTVNTEAFF
v_call: TRBV18; d_call: NA; clone_size: many; j_call: TRBJ2-5; cdr3_nt: TGTGCCAGCTCACCACCTAGGGCACAGGGCGTAGAGACCCAGTACTTC; cdr3_aa: CASSPPRAQGVETQYF
v_call: TRBV7-4; d_call: NA; clone_size: few; j_call: TRBJ2-4; cdr3_nt: TGTGCCAGCAGCTCGGGGGCAGCCCTAGCCAAAAACATTCAGTACTTC; cdr3_aa: CASSSGAALAKNIQYF
v_call: TRBV11-2; d_call: NA; clone_size: many; j_call: TRBJ2-7; cdr3_nt: TGTGCCAGCAGCCCTATCCGGGGACACTACGAGCAGTACTTC; cdr3_aa: CASSPIRGHYEQYF
v_call: TRBV3-1; d_call: NA; clone_size: many; j_call: TRBJ1-2; cdr3_nt: TGTGCCAGCAGCCAAGTAATGGGGGCGCCCTATGGCTACACCTTC; cdr3_aa: CASSQVMGAPYGYTF
v_call: TRBV7-8; d_call: NA; clone_size: few; j_call: TRBJ2-3; cdr3_nt: TGTGCCAGCAGCCCCTTTAGAGTCACAGATACGCAGTATTTT; cdr3_aa: CASSPFRVTDTQYF
v_call: TRBV5-1; d_call: NA; clone_size: few; j_call: TRBJ2-1; cdr3_nt: TGCGCCAGCAGCCTCAACCAGGACTCCCTGAGAAATGAGCAATTCTTC; cdr3_aa: CASSLNQDSLRNEQFF
v_call: TRBV20-1; d_call: TRBD1; clone_size: many; j_call: TRBJ2-1; cdr3_nt: TGCAGTGCTAGAGATTTAGGGACAGGGGGTAGTAATGAGCAGTTCTTC; cdr3_aa: CSARDLGTGGSNEQFF
v_call: TRBV5-1; d_call: NA; clone_size: many; j_call: TRBJ1-6; cdr3_nt: TGCGCCAGCAGCTTGGGTTTCCGGGACGCCGATAATTCACCCCTCCACTTT; cdr3_aa: CASSLGFRDADNSPLHF
v_call: TRBV30; d_call: NA; clone_size: few; j_call: TRBJ2-7; cdr3_nt: TGTGCCTGGAGGCCTAATAACAAGGGGCAGTACTTC; cdr3_aa: CAWRPNNKGQYF
v_call: TRBV12-5; d_call: TRBD1; clone_size: NA; j_call: TRBJ2-1; cdr3_nt: TGTGCTAGTGGTCCAGGGGGTCTTAATGAGCAGTTCTTC; cdr3_aa: CASGPGGLNEQFF
v_call: TRBV2; d_call: NA; clone_size: NA; j_call: TRBJ2-3; cdr3_nt: TGTGCCAGCAGCTTAACGAGGCAGGCCACAGATACGCAGTATTTT; cdr3_aa: CASSLTRQATDTQYF
v_call: TRBV6-1; d_call: TRBD1; clone_size: NA; j_call: TRBJ2-1; cdr3_nt: TGTGCCAGCAGTGCCGACAGGGATGCCTACAATGAGCAGTTCTTC; cdr3_aa: CASSADRDAYNEQFF
v_call: TRBV15; d_call: NA; clone_size: many; j_call: TRBJ2-2; cdr3_nt: TGTGCCACCAGCCCCGGGACCTCAGACACCGGGGAGCTGTTTTTT; cdr3_aa: CATSPGTSDTGELFF
v_call: TRBV27; d_call: NA; clone_size: NA; j_call: TRBJ2-5; cdr3_nt: TGTGCCAGCAGCCATAAACCAGGGGGGCAAGAGACCCAGTACTTC; cdr3_aa: CASSHKPGGQETQYF
v_call: TRBV18; d_call: NA; clone_size: medium-sized; j_call: TRBJ1-5; cdr3_nt: TGTGCCAGCTCGGAGAGCAATCAGCCCCAGCATTTT; cdr3_aa: CASSESNQPQHF
v_call: TRBV2; d_call: TRBD2; clone_size: many; j_call: TRBJ2-1; cdr3_nt: TGTGCCAGCAGTTTTAGCGGGGGGCCCTACAATGAGCAGTTCTTC; cdr3_aa: CASSFSGGPYNEQFF
v_call: TRBV2; d_call: NA; clone_size: NA; j_call: TRBJ1-4; cdr3_nt: TGTGCCAGCAGACCTTTGGCAGGGTCACAAGAAAAACTGTTTTTT; cdr3_aa: CASRPLAGSQEKLFF
v_call: TRBV5-1; d_call: NA; clone_size: many; j_call: TRBJ2-1; cdr3_nt: TGCGCCAGCAGCTTACTAGGAGATCAAGCGTCTGAGCAGTTCTTC; cdr3_aa: CASSLLGDQASEQFF
v_call: TRBV3-1; d_call: TRBD1; clone_size: many; j_call: TRBJ2-2; cdr3_nt: TGTGCCAGCAGCCACCTGACAGGGCCCGGGGAGCTGTTTTTT; cdr3_aa: CASSHLTGPGELFF
v_call: TRBV5-1; d_call: NA; clone_size: many; j_call: TRBJ2-5; cdr3_nt: TGCGCCAGCAGCTTGGTTGGGGGGAGAGGGACCCAGTACTTC; cdr3_aa: CASSLVGGRGTQYF
v_call: TRBV19; d_call: TRBD1; clone_size: NA; j_call: TRBJ2-3; cdr3_nt: TGTGCCAGTAGTATCTTCGGACAGGGCCCAGATACGCAGTATTTT; cdr3_aa: CASSIFGQGPDTQYF
v_call: TRBV28; d_call: TRBD1; clone_size: many; j_call: TRBJ2-1; cdr3_nt: TGTGCCAGCAGTCCGGGACAGGGGAGGTACAATGAGCAGTTCTTC; cdr3_aa: CASSPGQGRYNEQFF
v_call: TRBV4-1; d_call: TRBD2; clone_size: few; j_call: TRBJ2-1; cdr3_nt: TGCGCCAGCAGGAGACTAGCGGGAGGCAATGAGCAGTTCTTC; cdr3_aa: CASRRLAGGNEQFF
v_call: TRBV29-1; d_call: TRBD2; clone_size: few; j_call: TRBJ2-1; cdr3_nt: TGCAAGGCTAGCGGGAACTACAATGAGCAGTTCTTC; cdr3_aa: CKASGNYNEQFF
v_call: TRBV28; d_call: NA; clone_size: many; j_call: TRBJ1-5; cdr3_nt: TGTGCCAGCAGCCTGGGGGGCAGGATCAGTAATCAGCCCCAGCATTTT; cdr3_aa: CASSLGGRISNQPQHF
v_call: TRBV5-1; d_call: NA; clone_size: many; j_call: TRBJ2-2; cdr3_nt: TGCGCCAGCAGGGGAGACAGCCCGAACACCGGGGAGCTGTTTTTT; cdr3_aa: CASRGDSPNTGELFF
v_call: TRBV2; d_call: NA; clone_size: many; j_call: TRBJ2-2; cdr3_nt: TGTGCCAGCAAGGCTAGCAGCACCGGGGAGCTGTTTTTT; cdr3_aa: CASKASSTGELFF
v_call: TRBV3-1; d_call: NA; clone_size: few; j_call: TRBJ1-5; cdr3_nt: TGTGCCAGCAGCCAAGATGCAAAGGGATATCAGCCCCAGCATTTT; cdr3_aa: CASSQDAKGYQPQHF
v_call: TRBV27; d_call: NA; clone_size: NA; j_call: TRBJ1-6; cdr3_nt: TGTGCCAGCTTTGATTGGGGGACTAATTCACCCCTCCACTTT; cdr3_aa: CASFDWGTNSPLHF
v_call: TRBV30; d_call: NA; clone_size: many; j_call: TRBJ1-6; cdr3_nt: TGTGCCGTCGGGGGGACACCGAATTCACCCCTCCACTTT; cdr3_aa: CAVGGTPNSPLHF